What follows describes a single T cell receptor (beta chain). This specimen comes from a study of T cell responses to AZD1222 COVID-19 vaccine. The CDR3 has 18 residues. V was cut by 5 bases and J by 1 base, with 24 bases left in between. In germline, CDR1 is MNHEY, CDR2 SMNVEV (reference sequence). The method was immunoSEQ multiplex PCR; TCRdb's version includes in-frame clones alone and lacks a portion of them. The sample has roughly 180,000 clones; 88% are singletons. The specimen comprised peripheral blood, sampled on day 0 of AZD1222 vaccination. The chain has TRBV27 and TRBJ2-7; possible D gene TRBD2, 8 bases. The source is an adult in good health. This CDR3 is CASSTTGGGQRDSYEQYF. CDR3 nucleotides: TGTGCCAGCAGTACCACGGGGGGGGGACAGCGGGATTCCTACGAGCAGTACTTC.